This T cell receptor (beta chain) was sequenced in a study of radiotherapy plus CTLA-4 blockade in lung cancer (dated by TCRdb to 2017 to 2018). Background on the whole study: Among the enrolled patients, 18% had an objective response, and 25% to 40% reached disease control. Overall study outcomes, separate from this receptor: The strongest predictors of response were reported to be early dynamic shifts in blood T cell clones along with a rise in serum interferon-beta following radiation. After treatment with radiotherapy and ipilimumab, TCR clones that came from tumors expanded in the peripheral blood.

This clone occurred a few times. Its target antigen remains unknown. Per-nucleotide qualities are absent, and no much larger clonotype sits a single base away. Focal radiation therapy combined with CTLA-4 blockade (ipilimumab) was tested in patients with chemo-refractory metastatic non-small-cell lung cancer. The CDR3 goes from the cysteine to the phenylalanine over 15 residues. This entry keeps only the CDR3 DNA: 45 bases, framed from base 1. The germline V gene supplies CDR1 MNHEY and CDR2 SVGAGI. V drops 5 bases and J drops 6 bases, leaving 16 bases in between. Libraries were made using the immunoSEQ multiplex PCR assay. This is the immuneACCESS table as TCRdb keeps it, with only in-frame sequences that have V and J called. A part of the clones is gone; compared with another copy, unresolved V genes explain less than half, and the rest is unexplained. The sample data list 43,000 or so clones, and approximately 70% of these were observed just once. The ten top clones hold 3.5% to 4% of the sample.

The sample here was peripheral blood, taken from a patient treated with radiotherapy plus ipilimumab. The source of this sequence is a human donor with non-small cell lung cancer who had a complete response to radiotherapy plus ipilimumab. The V gene is TRBV6-5 and the J gene is TRBJ2-2; the D gene cannot be resolved reliably. The sequenced DNA: TGTGCCAGCAGTCTAGGCCTGGGTCGGTCCGGGGAGCTGTTTTTT. Its coded protein is CASSLGLGRSGELFF.